This T cell receptor (beta chain) derives from a study of shared clonotypes between healthy human individuals. About the research overall: CD4 naive cells filled three plates per donor, CD4 memory three, CD8 naive two and CD8 memory one. Overall study findings and caveats: Represented diversity, genetic and exposure-history alike, was limited by few donors.

Per the germline V gene, CDR1 is KGHSH and CDR2 is LQKENI. Trimming took off 0 bases at V and 4 bases at J, with 6 bases between the two ends. The CDR3 is 13 amino acids. A few counts support this clone. The antigen is not known. Other DNA sequences from this sample encode an identical CDR3 as well. The table came from immunoSEQ multiplex PCR; TCRdb's copy has only in-frame clones and leaves some out. The sample consists of around 1.5 million clones, under 99% of them appearing once. The V and J genes are TRBV18 and TRBJ2-5; weak D call: TRBD2 (5 bases). The sample was naive CD4+ T cells sorted from blood. Subset meaning: CD45RA+ positively selected. The sequence derives from a man aged 30 to 45 in good health. CDR3 sequence: CASSPPSGETQYF. The CDR3 DNA follows: TGTGCCAGCTCACCACCGAGCGGAGAGACCCAGTACTTC.